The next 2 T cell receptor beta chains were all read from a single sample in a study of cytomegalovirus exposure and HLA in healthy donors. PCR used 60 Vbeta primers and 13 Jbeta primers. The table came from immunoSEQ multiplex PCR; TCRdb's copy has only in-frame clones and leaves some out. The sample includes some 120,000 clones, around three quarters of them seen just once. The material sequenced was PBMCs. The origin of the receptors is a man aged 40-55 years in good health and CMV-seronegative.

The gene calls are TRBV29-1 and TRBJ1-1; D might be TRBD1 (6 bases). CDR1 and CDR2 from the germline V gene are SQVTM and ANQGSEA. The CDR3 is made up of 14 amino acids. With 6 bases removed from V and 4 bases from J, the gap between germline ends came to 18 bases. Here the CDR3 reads CSVGQRHSGTEAFF. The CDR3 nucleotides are TGCAGCGTAGGACAGCGGCACTCGGGCACTGAAGCTTTCTTT. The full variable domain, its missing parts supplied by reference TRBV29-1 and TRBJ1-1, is SAVISQKPSRDICQRGTSLTIQCQVDSQVTMMFWYRQQPGQSLTLIATANQGSEATYESGFVIDKFPISRPNLTFSTLTVSNMSPEDSSIYLCSVGQRHSGTEAFFGQGTRLTVV.

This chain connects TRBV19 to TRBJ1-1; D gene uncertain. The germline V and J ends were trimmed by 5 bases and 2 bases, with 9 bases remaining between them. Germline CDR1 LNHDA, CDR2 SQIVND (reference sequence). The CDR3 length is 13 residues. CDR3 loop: CASSSVLNTEAFF. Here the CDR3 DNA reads TGTGCCAGTAGTTCGGTACTTAACACTGAAGCTTTCTTT.